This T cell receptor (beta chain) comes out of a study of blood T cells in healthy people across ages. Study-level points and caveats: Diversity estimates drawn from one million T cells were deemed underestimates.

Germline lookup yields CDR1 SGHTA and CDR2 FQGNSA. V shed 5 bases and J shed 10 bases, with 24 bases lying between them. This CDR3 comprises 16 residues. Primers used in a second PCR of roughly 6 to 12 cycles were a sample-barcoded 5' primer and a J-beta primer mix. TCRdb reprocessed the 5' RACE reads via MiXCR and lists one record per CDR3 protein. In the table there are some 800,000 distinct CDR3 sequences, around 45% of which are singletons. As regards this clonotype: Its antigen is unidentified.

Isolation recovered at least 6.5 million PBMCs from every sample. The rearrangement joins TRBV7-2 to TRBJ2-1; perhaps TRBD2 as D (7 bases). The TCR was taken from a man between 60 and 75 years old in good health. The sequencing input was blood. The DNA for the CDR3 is TGTGCCAGCAGCCCCCGTCGAAGGGAAGGGGGGGCAGAGCAGTTCTTC. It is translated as CASSPRRREGGAEQFF.